This paragraph covers one TCR beta chain sequence. No antigen is known for it. The data were produced by immunoSEQ multiplex PCR, yet TCRdb's version contains in-frame clones alone and is incomplete. The sample has 500,000 to 700,000 clones, 90% to 95% seen once. The data belong to a study of shared clonotypes between healthy human individuals. Study in general: For every donor, three CD4 naive, three CD4 memory, two CD8 naive and one CD8 memory plates were used. Study outcomes and limitations: Generation probability values for non-shared clonotypes were lower than those for clonotypes shared by all four donors. What limited the represented genetic and exposure-history diversity was the small number of donors.

Terminally differentiated effector memory CD45RA+ cells were left out of the naive CD8 fraction, which was CD45RO-negative and positively selected for CCR7. This CDR3 is built from 11 residues. Germline V gene data show CDR1 as SQVTM and CDR2 as ANQGSEA. The sequenced sample consisted of naive CD8+ T cells sorted from blood. This chain joins TRBV29-1 and TRBJ2-5, with TRBD1 as a possible D gene (5 bases). The DNA end lines up better with TRBJ2-7; the J call may be wrong. The TCR originated in a woman aged 30 to 39 in good health. CDR3 protein: CSAGHRFEQYF. CDR3 sequence (DNA): TGCAGCGCAGGGCATAGGTTCGAGCAGTACTTC.